The 8 T cell receptor beta chains below all came from one sample that was sequenced in a study of beta chain features in type 1 diabetes. The sequenced template was cDNA made from the entire isolated RNA. The table came from immunoSEQ multiplex PCR; TCRdb's copy has only in-frame clones and leaves some out. The sample shows roughly 140,000 clones, 40% to 60% of them seen only once. Sequenced sample: Tregs from blood. The receptors shown here come from a man between 18 and 29 years old in good health.

The gene calls are TRBV7-2 and TRBJ1-2; the D is unclear. Germline CDR1 is SGHTA and CDR2 is FQGNSA. The V and J ends lost 2 bases and 2 bases respectively, with 6 bases between them. CDR3 length: 13 amino acids. The CDR3 DNA reads as TGTGCCAGCAGCTTAATCCAGAACTATGGCTACACCTTC. Protein sequence: CASSLIQNYGYTF.

The chain is built from TRBV5-1 and TRBJ2-1; D gene uncertain. The CDR3 spans 13 residues. Germline V gene lookup returns CDR1 SGHRS and CDR2 YFSETQ. V was pared by 0 bases and J by 6 bases, with 7 bases between. The chain's CDR3 is CASSLVRSNEQFF. The CDR3 DNA reads TGCGCCAGCAGCTTGGTACGGTCCAATGAGCAGTTCTTC.

This clone was seen only a few times. This chain joins TRBV30 and TRBJ2-7; 8 nucleotides match TRBD2. V lost 3 bases and J lost 5; bases outside the gene matches: 6. The germline V gene has CDR1 GTSNPN and CDR2 SVGIG (reference sequence). This CDR3 comprises 13 residues. CDR3 protein: CAWRKRGLDEQYF. Written as DNA, the CDR3 is TGTGCCTGGAGGAAGCGGGGGCTAGACGAGCAGTACTTC. Full variable domain (rest looked up from reference TRBV30 and TRBJ2-7): SQTIHQWPATLVQPVGSPLSLECTVEGTSNPNLYWYRQAAGRGLQLLFYSVGIGQISSEVPQNLSASRPQDRQFILSSKKLLLSDSGFYLCAWRKRGLDEQYFGPGTRLTVT.

Only a few counts were recorded for this clone. The rearrangement links TRBV7-9 to TRBJ1-1, with D possibly matching TRBD1 (6 bases). The V gene lost 5 bases and the J gene lost 9 bases, with 13 bases spanning the gap. The CDR3 contains 12 residues. Germline V gene lookup returns CDR1 SEHNR and CDR2 FQNEAQ (reference sequence). This chain's CDR3 is CASSLSGTQAFF. CDR3 bases: TGTGCCAGCAGCCTCTCCGGGACACAAGCTTTCTTT.

The V and J genes are TRBV4-3 and TRBJ2-1, with TRBD2 matching over 11 bases. Germline V gives CDR1 LGHNA, CDR2 YSLEER. The CDR3 totals 17 residues. J was trimmed by 9 bases and V by 0 bases; bases with no gene match: 10. The CDR3 DNA sequence: TGCGCCAGCAGCCAAGATCTGGGTAGCGGGGGGGCCGGTGAGCAGTTCTTC. Its translation is CASSQDLGSGGAGEQFF.

The gene calls are TRBV7-9 and TRBJ2-5; 9 bases are a match to TRBD1. The J call may not be correct, given that the DNA end is closer to TRBJ2-7. This CDR3 is 15 amino acids long. CDR1 is SEHNR and CDR2 is FQNEAQ in the germline V gene (reference sequence). This CDR3 is CASSSPRDRAYEQYF. The CDR3 nucleotides read TGTGCCAGCAGCTCCCCCCGGGACAGGGCCTACGAGCAGTACTTC.

This clone was detected only once. The chain joins TRBV28 to TRBJ1-1; 8 positions agree with TRBD1. Germline loops: CDR1 MDHEN, CDR2 SYDVKM. Trimming at V came to 5 bases and at J to 11 bases, leaving 10 bases not matched to a gene. The CDR3 length is 13 residues. The CDR3 DNA reads as TGTGCCAGCAGTACGACAGGGGCTAGATTGGCTTTCTTT. This gives the protein CASSTTGARLAFF.

This clone was seen only a few times. V is TRBV5-1 and J is TRBJ1-2, with D maybe TRBD1 (6 bases). The V gene lost 3 bases and the J gene lost 4 bases, with 13 bases spanning the gap. The CDR3 has 14 residues. Germline CDR1 SGHRS, CDR2 YFSETQ. The CDR3 region is CASSWDTTSYGYTF. CDR3 nucleotides: TGCGCCAGCAGCTGGGACACCACCTCCTATGGCTACACCTTC.